The clone carrying this T cell receptor (beta chain) was recorded at least ten times. Antigen specificity is unknown. CDR3 length equals 15 residues. From germline, CDR1 is MNHEY and CDR2 SMNVEV (reference sequence). Trimming removed 6 bases from V and 0 bases from J, with 14 bases in between. An assay was performed, and its level was deep. The authors loaded 200 ng DNA, about 30,000 T cell genomes, into sorted-subset replicate PCRs. The table came from immunoSEQ multiplex PCR; TCRdb's copy has only in-frame clones and leaves some out. The sample carries approximately 120,000 clones, under 70% recorded once. The data were taken from a study of shared clonotypes between healthy human individuals. The study's findings and limits: Among non-shared clonotypes, generation probabilities were lower than among those shared by all four donors. Depth of sequencing was expected to influence donor clonotype sharing.

This clonotype originated in a woman aged 30 to 39 in good health. Sequencing was carried out using memory CD8+ T cells sorted from blood. Subset defined: CD45RO+ cells pooled with CCR7-negative TemRA cells. The chain carries TRBV27 and TRBJ1-2, with D perhaps matching TRBD1 (5 bases). In nucleotides, the CDR3 is TGTGCCAGCAGCCTTTCAGGGCTAGCTAACTATGGCTACACCTTC. It yields the protein CASSLSGLANYGYTF.